This T cell receptor beta chain emerged from a study of STAT5B mutations in CD4+ large granular lymphocyte leukemia. Notes on this clone: Its antigen is not known.

Study conclusions and caveats: The CD4+ versus CD8+ T-LGLL clonality difference may reflect limited sample size.

Method: immunoSEQ multiplex PCR; TCRdb's copy keeps in-frame clones and lacks some. The sample carries fewer than 45,000 clones, 70% to 85% recorded once. This TCR derives from a human donor in good health. The sample taken for sequencing was CD4+ T cells from blood buffy coats.

The CDR3 spells CASSLEDIHQPQHF. DNA for the CDR3: TGTGCCAGCAGCTTAGAGGACATCCATCAGCCCCAGCATTTT. The genes are TRBV7-8 and TRBJ1-5; possibly TRBD1 for D (5 bases). V gave up 1 base and J gave up 5 bases, with 9 bases separating them. The CDR3 extends over 14 amino acids. Germline assignment: CDR1 SGHVS and CDR2 FQNEAQ.